This T cell receptor beta chain was identified in a study of radiotherapy plus CTLA-4 blockade in lung cancer. Focal radiation with ipilimumab CTLA-4 blockade was given to patients with chemo-refractory metastatic non-small-cell lung cancer. TCRdb's copy holds only in-frame clones and misses some; the assay was immunoSEQ multiplex PCR. The table records about 110,000 clones, around 84% of them present only once. The germline V gene encodes CDR1 SEHNR and CDR2 FQNEAQ (reference sequence). V lost 0 bases to trimming and J lost 5 bases; unmatched junction nucleotides: 4. This CDR3 has 15 amino acids. V usage is TRBV7-9 and J usage is TRBJ1-3; the match to TRBD1 covers 7 bases. Source: peripheral blood, taken from a patient treated with radiotherapy plus ipilimumab. This sequence originates from a human donor with non-small cell lung cancer that progressed on radiotherapy plus ipilimumab. Some clones in this sample may be carry-over from other donors' samples. The CDR3: CASSLARGLRNTIYF. As DNA, the CDR3 is TGTGCCAGCAGCTTAGCGAGGGGGCTGAGAAACACCATATATTTT. The complete variable domain, with remaining parts taken from reference TRBV7-9 and TRBJ1-3, reads DTGVSQNPRHKITKRGQNVTFRCDPISEHNRLYWYRQTLGQGPEFLTYFQNEAQLEKSRLLSDRFSAERPKGSFSTLEIQRTEQGDSAMYLCASSLARGLRNTIYFGEGSWLTVV.